One and the same sample provided the 29 T cell receptor beta chains below, sequenced in a study of T cell responses to AZD1222 COVID-19 vaccine. The assay was immunoSEQ multiplex PCR, and TCRdb's table has in-frame clones only and misses some. The table shows around 130,000 clones, with around 87% occurring only once. The sequenced sample was peripheral blood, obtained 28 days after the second AZD1222 dose. The receptors come from an adult who received the AZD1222 COVID-19 vaccine.

The chain uses TRBV19 and TRBJ1-1; D call uncertain. The V end lost 5 bases, the J end lost 11 bases, and 15 bases lay between the germline ends. CDR1 is LNHDA and CDR2 is SQIVND in the germline V gene (reference sequence). CDR3 size: 12 residues. CDR3 loop: CASSYSTSKAFF. CDR3 nucleotides: TGTGCCAGTAGTTATAGTACCAGCAAGGCTTTCTTT. The full variable domain, with the rest looked up from reference TRBV19 and TRBJ1-1, is DGGITQSPKYLFRKEGQNVTLSCEQNLNHDAMYWYRQDPGQGLRLIYYSQIVNDFQKGDIAEGYSVSREKKESFPLTVTSAQKNPTAFYLCASSYSTSKAFFGQGTRLTVV.

A single count supports this clone. The J gene is TRBJ1-1, the V gene TRBV10-3, with TRBD1 matching over 9 bases. Germline loops: CDR1 ENHRY, CDR2 SYGVKD. With V trimmed by 4 bases and J by 1 base, 1 base remained unmatched. The CDR3 totals 14 residues. The CDR3 loop is CAISAGQGNTEAFF. Here the CDR3 DNA reads TGTGCCATCAGTGCGGGACAGGGGAACACTGAAGCTTTCTTT.

This rearrangement joins TRBV27 to TRBJ2-7; 8 bases are a match to TRBD2. The germline V gene encodes CDR1 MNHEY and CDR2 SMNVEV (reference sequence). V dropped 4 bases and J dropped 2; count of bases not matched to a gene: 16. The CDR3 spans 18 residues. The CDR3 coding sequence is TGTGCCAGCAGTTCCCCCTCACCCGGATTAGCGGGGCCCTACGAGCAGTACTTC. As protein: CASSSPSPGLAGPYEQYF.

V is TRBV5-1 and J is TRBJ1-6, with D possibly being TRBD1 (5 bases). Germline CDR1 and CDR2: SGHRS and YFSETQ. V dropped 2 bases and J dropped 5 bases, with 11 bases sitting between them. The CDR3 is made up of 15 amino acids. The DNA for the CDR3 is TGCGCCAGCAGCTTCTGGCAGGGCAATAATTCACCCCTCCACTTT. Amino acids: CASSFWQGNNSPLHF. Combining the CDR3 with reference TRBV5-1 and TRBJ1-6 gives the whole variable domain KAGVTQTPRYLIKTRGQQVTLSCSPISGHRSVSWYQQTPGQGLQFLFEYFSETQRNKGNFPGRFSGRQFSNSRSEMNVSTLELGDSALYLCASSFWQGNNSPLHFGNGTRLTVT.

J is TRBJ2-5 and V is TRBV19; D uncertain. In germline, CDR1 is LNHDA, CDR2 SQIVND (reference sequence). Trimming stripped 3 bases from V and 6 bases from J, with 11 bases between. This CDR3 contains 13 residues. The CDR3 here is CASSMGMGKTQYF. CDR3 in DNA: TGTGCCAGTAGTATGGGGATGGGCAAGACCCAGTACTTC. Based on the CDR3 plus reference TRBV19 and TRBJ2-5, the full variable domain is DGGITQSPKYLFRKEGQNVTLSCEQNLNHDAMYWYRQDPGQGLRLIYYSQIVNDFQKGDIAEGYSVSREKKESFPLTVTSAQKNPTAFYLCASSMGMGKTQYFGPGTRLLVL.

The genes are TRBV27 and TRBJ1-2, with 12 bases aligning to TRBD1. V was pared by 3 bases and J by 1 base, with 15 bases of the junction left unmatched. The CDR3 loop spans 20 amino acids. CDR1 MNHEY and CDR2 SMNVEV come from the germline V gene (reference sequence). The CDR3 loop is CASSFSGTGGMWGDNYGYTF. The CDR3 DNA is TGTGCCAGCAGTTTCTCCGGGACAGGGGGCATGTGGGGTGATAACTATGGCTACACCTTC.

The V call is TRBV7-8, the J call TRBJ2-7; 11 bases align to TRBD2. Trimming cost V 5 bases and J 4 bases; bases outside gene matches: 7. This CDR3 has 15 amino acids. Germline V CDR1 and CDR2: SGHVS, FQNEAQ. The CDR3 here is CASSPLAGGPYEQYF. CDR3 sequence (DNA): TGTGCCAGCAGCCCATTAGCGGGGGGGCCGTACGAGCAGTACTTC.

The chain employs TRBV2 and TRBJ2-1, with 7 bases aligning to TRBD2. Trimming removed 6 bases from V and 2 bases from J; junction bases left unmatched: 7. Germline lookup yields CDR1 SNHLY and CDR2 FYNNEI. This CDR3 has 15 amino acids. The CDR3 spells CASSPERGPYNEQFF. For the CDR3, the DNA is TGTGCCAGCAGCCCCGAGCGGGGCCCCTACAATGAGCAGTTCTTC.

The gene calls are TRBV10-1 and TRBJ2-1, with a tentative D call TRBD2 (6 bases). Trimming cost V 1 base and J 9 bases, with 16 bases left between them. The CDR3 is made up of 15 amino acids. Germline loops: CDR1 WNHNN, CDR2 SYGVQD (reference sequence). The CDR3 loop reads CASSELASVGSEQFF. CDR3 DNA sequence: TGCGCCAGCAGTGAGTTAGCTAGCGTGGGGAGTGAGCAGTTCTTC.

The chain employs TRBV15 and TRBJ2-2; D may be TRBD1 (5 bases). Germline V gene data show CDR1 as LNHNV and CDR2 as YYDKDF (reference sequence). The CDR3 extends over 15 amino acids. V dropped 8 bases and J dropped 5 bases, with 18 bases sitting between them. This chain's CDR3 is CATSRSRVGTGELFF. The CDR3 nucleotides read TGTGCCACCTCCAGGTCCAGGGTGGGAACCGGGGAGCTGTTTTTT.

This rearrangement joins TRBV19 to TRBJ2-2, with D perhaps matching TRBD2 (5 bases). V lost 1 base and J lost 8, with 17 bases in between. The CDR3 covers 16 residues. Per the germline V gene, CDR1 is LNHDA and CDR2 is SQIVND (reference sequence). CDR3 coding DNA: TGTGCCAGTAGTATAGCGAGCGGAGCGACTCGGGGGGAGCTGTTTTTT. It specifies CASSIASGATRGELFF.

This clone was seen a few times. The rearrangement joins TRBV28 to TRBJ1-4; 9 bases map to TRBD1. Losses at the gene ends were 6 bases for V and 7 bases for J; bases not matched to a gene: 9. The CDR3 contains 15 residues. Looked up from germline, CDR1 is MDHEN and CDR2 is SYDVKM. The CDR3 region has the DNA TGTGCCAGCAGGGTCGGGGACAGGGCGGGTGAAAAACTGTTTTTT. Amino acids: CASRVGDRAGEKLFF.

This clone occurred a few times. V and J are TRBV2 and TRBJ1-4, with D perhaps TRBD1 (5 bases). This CDR3 contains 14 residues. The V end lost 7 bases, the J end lost 8 bases, and 17 bases lay between the germline ends. CDR1 SNHLY and CDR2 FYNNEI come from the germline V gene. CDR3 in amino acids: CASTLRAKGEKLFF. CDR3 in DNA: TGTGCCAGCACTTTGAGGGCAAAGGGGGAAAAACTGTTTTTT.

The rearrangement links TRBV7-2 to TRBJ2-7, with D possibly being TRBD1 (5 bases). The CDR3 spans 14 residues. Trimming removed 1 base at V and 0 bases at J, with 7 bases between. Germline V gives CDR1 SGHTA, CDR2 FQGNSA. Here the CDR3 DNA reads TGTGCCAGCAGCTTAGTCGACAGCTCCTACGAGCAGTACTTC. Encoded protein: CASSLVDSSYEQYF.

The chain uses TRBV2 and TRBJ1-5; D is unclear. V was shortened by 3 bases and J by 4 bases, with 13 bases between the two germline ends. The CDR3 consists of 15 residues. Germline V gives CDR1 SNHLY, CDR2 FYNNEI. The CDR3 DNA reads TGTGCCAGCAGTGATTCAGCCACAGTTAATCAGCCCCAGCATTTT. Protein: CASSDSATVNQPQHF.

J is TRBJ2-1 and V is TRBV20-1; D remains unclear. Germline CDR1 reads DFQATT; CDR2 reads SNEGSKA (reference sequence). This CDR3 comprises 11 residues. With 5 bases removed from V and 9 bases from J, the gap between germline ends came to 11 bases. The CDR3 reads CSAGLVGEQFF. The CDR3 DNA reads TGCAGTGCTGGCCTGGTGGGTGAGCAGTTCTTC.

This clone was picked up a small number of times. The chain combines TRBV6-1 with TRBJ1-3; D is undetermined. The CDR3 covers 12 residues. From germline, CDR1 is MNHNS and CDR2 SASEGT. With 3 bases removed from V and 4 bases from J, the gap between germline ends came to 4 bases. The CDR3 reads CASSESGNTIYF. The CDR3 DNA is TGTGCCAGCAGTGAGTCCGGAAACACCATATATTTT.

The chain is built from TRBV7-9 and TRBJ1-5; 11 bases align to TRBD1. The length of the CDR3 is 19 residues. The germline V gene encodes CDR1 SEHNR and CDR2 FQNEAQ (reference sequence). With V trimmed by 5 bases and J by 0 bases, 12 bases remained unmatched. Here the CDR3 DNA reads TGTGCCAGCAGCCCTGGGACAGGGGGGTCCCTATATAGCAATCAGCCCCAGCATTTT. Translated, it gives CASSPGTGGSLYSNQPQHF.

The rearrangement uses TRBV9 and TRBJ1-4; TRBD1 matches 8 bases. Unmatched junction bases numbered 9, after V lost 7 bases and J lost 4 bases. Per the germline V gene, CDR1 is SGDLS and CDR2 is YYNGEE. This CDR3 is 15 amino acids long. The CDR3 spells CASGSQGAVNEKLFF. The CDR3 DNA is TGTGCCAGCGGTAGTCAGGGGGCTGTTAATGAAAAACTGTTTTTT.

The V gene is TRBV5-4, the J gene TRBJ1-1, with D perhaps matching TRBD1 (5 bases). V dropped 1 base and J dropped 7 bases, with 11 bases sitting between them. In germline, CDR1 is SGHNT, CDR2 YYREEE (reference sequence). The CDR3 contains 13 residues. In DNA, the CDR3 is TGTGCCAGCAGCTTGTTAAGGGGTGGTGAAGCTTTCTTT. It specifies CASSLLRGGEAFF.

The table lists this clone with a few counts. V usage is TRBV7-8 and J usage is TRBJ1-5, with D unclear. The V and J ends lost 2 bases and 6 bases respectively, with 8 bases between them. Per the germline V gene, CDR1 is SGHVS and CDR2 is FQNEAQ. The CDR3 totals 13 residues. Here the CDR3 reads CASSLFTGQPQHF. In DNA form, the CDR3 reads TGTGCCAGCAGCTTATTCACCGGTCAGCCCCAGCATTTT.

On this clone itself: One end of the junction varies from germline; a read error may be responsible. This sequence joins TRBV7-2 and TRBJ2-5; no firm D call. This CDR3 is 12 amino acids long. Looked up from germline, CDR1 is SGHTA and CDR2 is FQGNSA. The DNA for the CDR3 is TGTGCCAGCAGTTTAGACGCCCAGACCCAGTACTTC. It specifies CASSLDAQTQYF.

The CDR3 is CSVEDGVFPDTQYF. CDR3 bases: TGCAGCGTTGAAGATGGAGTCTTTCCAGATACGCAGTATTTT. The chain links TRBV29-1 to TRBJ2-3; no reliable D call. The ends were cut back, 0 bases at V and 4 bases at J, with 11 bases in the middle. Germline V lookup: CDR1 SQVTM, CDR2 ANQGSEA. This CDR3 spans 14 amino acids.

This clone was seen just once. CDR3: CASSPVGRGGLQETQYF. Written as DNA, the CDR3 is TGTGCCAGCAGCCCAGTAGGTCGGGGGGGCCTACAAGAGACCCAGTACTTC. The chain couples TRBV9 to TRBJ2-5; 8 bases fit TRBD2. The CDR3 has 17 residues. V lost 4 bases to trimming and J lost 2 bases; unmatched junction nucleotides: 13. The germline V gene encodes CDR1 SGDLS and CDR2 YYNGEE.

The rearrangement joins TRBV30 to TRBJ2-7, with TRBD1 matching over 9 bases. The ends lost 0 bases at V and 1 base at J; junction bases unmatched: 4. The CDR3 runs 15 residues. Germline lookup yields CDR1 GTSNPN and CDR2 SVGIG (reference sequence). The CDR3 coding sequence is TGTGCCTGGAGTGTGGCCGGGACAGGGTCCTACGAGCAGTACTTC. This gives the protein CAWSVAGTGSYEQYF.

In DNA, the CDR3 is TGTGCCAGCAGCCAAGGGGTCTACGCAGGGGGCTACACCTTC. Its translation: CASSQGVYAGGYTF. The chain carries TRBV3-1 (or the pseudogene TRBV3-2) and TRBJ1-2; TRBD1 might be the D (5 bases). Trimming took 1 base from V and 8 from J, leaving 14 bases between them. The germline V gene encodes CDR1 LGHDT and CDR2 YNNKEL (reference sequence). This CDR3 has 14 residues.

This clone has a handful of counts. V and J are TRBV18 and TRBJ2-7; perhaps TRBD1 as D (5 bases). The V and J ends lost 0 bases and 6 bases respectively, with 12 bases between them. Germline lookup yields CDR1 KGHSH and CDR2 LQKENI. This CDR3 has 14 amino acids. In DNA form, the CDR3 reads TGTGCCAGCTCACCACCCAGGGCCGGCACCGAGCAGTACTTC. Translated, it gives CASSPPRAGTEQYF.

The rearrangement joins TRBV6-4 to TRBJ1-2; TRBD1 agrees at 7 bases. The CDR3 is made up of 15 amino acids. J gave up 8 bases and V 4 bases, and 13 bases lay outside the gene matches. Germline loops: CDR1 MRHNA, CDR2 SNTAGT. CDR3 protein: CASSATPSTGQGYTF. CDR3 nucleotide sequence: TGTGCCAGCAGTGCTACACCGTCGACAGGGCAAGGCTACACCTTC.

The gene calls are TRBV5-1 and TRBJ2-7; 7 nucleotides align to TRBD1. CDR3 length: 13 residues. Germline V gene data show CDR1 as SGHRS and CDR2 as YFSETQ. V dropped 4 bases and J dropped 0; count of bases not matched to a gene: 1. CDR3 nucleotide sequence: TGCGCCAGCAGCGGGGACAGCTCCTACGAGCAGTACTTC. Translated: CASSGDSSYEQYF. Combining the CDR3 with reference TRBV5-1 and TRBJ2-7 gives the whole variable domain KAGVTQTPRYLIKTRGQQVTLSCSPISGHRSVSWYQQTPGQGLQFLFEYFSETQRNKGNFPGRFSGRQFSNSRSEMNVSTLELGDSALYLCASSGDSSYEQYFGPGTRLTVT.